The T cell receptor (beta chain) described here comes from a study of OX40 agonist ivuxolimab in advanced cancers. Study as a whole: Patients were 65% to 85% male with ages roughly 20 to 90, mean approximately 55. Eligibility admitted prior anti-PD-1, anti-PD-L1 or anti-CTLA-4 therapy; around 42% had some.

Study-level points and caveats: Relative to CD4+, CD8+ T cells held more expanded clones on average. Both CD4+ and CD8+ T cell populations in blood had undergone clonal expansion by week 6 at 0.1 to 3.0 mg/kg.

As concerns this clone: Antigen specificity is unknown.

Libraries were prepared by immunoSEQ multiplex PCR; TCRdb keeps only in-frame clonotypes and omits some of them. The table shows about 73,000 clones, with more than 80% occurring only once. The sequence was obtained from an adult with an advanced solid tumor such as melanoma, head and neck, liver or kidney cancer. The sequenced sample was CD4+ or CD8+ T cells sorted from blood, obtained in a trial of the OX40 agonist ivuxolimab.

CDR3 coding DNA: TGCAGCGTTGCGCTTTTAGCGGGAGCTATCGACTCGGAGACCCAGTACTTC. Protein product: CSVALLAGAIDSETQYF. The rearrangement uses TRBV29-1 and TRBJ2-5; 9 bases line up with TRBD2. Per the germline V gene, CDR1 is SQVTM and CDR2 is ANQGSEA. The trim removed 4 bases at V and 5 bases at J, leaving 17 bases unmatched. The length of the CDR3 is 17 residues. Supplemented by reference TRBV29-1 and TRBJ2-5, the full variable domain reads SAVISQKPSRDICQRGTSLTIQCQVDSQVTMMFWYRQQPGQSLTLIATANQGSEATYESGFVIDKFPISRPNLTFSTLTVSNMSPEDSSIYLCSVALLAGAIDSETQYFGPGTRLLVL.